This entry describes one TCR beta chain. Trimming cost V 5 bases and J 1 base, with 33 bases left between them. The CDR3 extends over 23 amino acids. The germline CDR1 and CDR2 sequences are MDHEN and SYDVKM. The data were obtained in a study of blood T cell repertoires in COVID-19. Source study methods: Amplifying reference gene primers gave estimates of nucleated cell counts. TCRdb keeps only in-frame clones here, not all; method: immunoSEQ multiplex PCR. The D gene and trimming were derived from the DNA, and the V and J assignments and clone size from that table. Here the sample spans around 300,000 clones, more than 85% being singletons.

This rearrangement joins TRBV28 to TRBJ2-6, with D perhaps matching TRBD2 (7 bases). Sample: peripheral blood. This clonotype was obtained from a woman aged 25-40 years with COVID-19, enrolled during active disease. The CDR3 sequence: CASSPGRARGTGGYDSGANVLTF. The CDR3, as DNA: TGTGCCAGCAGTCCCGGAAGGGCAAGGGGGACGGGAGGCTACGATTCTGGGGCCAACGTCCTGACTTTC.